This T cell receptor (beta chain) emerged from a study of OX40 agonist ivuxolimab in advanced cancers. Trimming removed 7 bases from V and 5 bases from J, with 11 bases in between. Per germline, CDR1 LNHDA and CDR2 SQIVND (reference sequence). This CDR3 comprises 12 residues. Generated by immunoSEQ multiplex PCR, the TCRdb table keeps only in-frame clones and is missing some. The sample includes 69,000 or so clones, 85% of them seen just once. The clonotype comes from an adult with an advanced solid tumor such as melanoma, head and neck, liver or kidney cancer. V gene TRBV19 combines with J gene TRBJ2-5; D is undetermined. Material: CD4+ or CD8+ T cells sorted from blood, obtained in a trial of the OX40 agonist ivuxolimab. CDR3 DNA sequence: TGTGCCAGTACCGGATCTTCGGAGACCCAGTACTTC. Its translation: CASTGSSETQYF.